These 3 T cell receptor beta chains were sequenced from one sample in a study of T cell changes during pregnancy in multiple sclerosis. Clones were read by immunoSEQ multiplex PCR, and TCRdb kept only the in-frame ones, dropping some. The profile covers 20,000 to 30,000 clones, with about 92% appearing a single time and just under 9.5% taken by the ten largest. The sequencing used CD8+ T cells from peripheral blood mononuclear cells, collected in the third trimester of pregnancy. The receptors were gathered from a female donor in good health, enrolled as a control in a pregnancy study.

The chain's CDR3 is CASSLVSSVYNEQFF. In DNA form, the CDR3 reads TGTGCCAGCAGCTTAGTGTCTAGTGTGTACAATGAGCAGTTCTTC. J is TRBJ2-1 and V is TRBV11-2; D remains ambiguous. The CDR3 loop spans 15 amino acids. V was pared by 1 base and J by 4 bases, with 11 bases between. CDR1 is SGHAT and CDR2 is FQNNGV in the germline V gene.

V is TRBV4-2 and J is TRBJ1-3, with a tentative D call TRBD1 (6 bases). V lost 4 bases, J lost 0 bases, and 13 bases lay in between. Germline V CDR1 and CDR2: LGHNA, YNFKEQ. This CDR3 contains 16 residues. CDR3 DNA: TGTGCCAGCAGCCTAAACAGGGAAGTCTCTGGAAACACCATATATTTT. Translated: CASSLNREVSGNTIYF.

This chain joins TRBV19 and TRBJ1-2; TRBD1 matches at 8 bases. The CDR3 runs 18 residues. Germline trimming cut 6 bases from V and 1 base from J; bases unmatched to any gene: 16. Germline V gene lookup returns CDR1 LNHDA and CDR2 SQIVND (reference sequence). DNA for the CDR3: TGTGCCAGTAGGGCCAGCCCCCTCGGACAGGGCAGTAACTATGGCTACACCTTC. Its translation: CASRASPLGQGSNYGYTF.